These 19 T cell receptor beta chains were all obtained from the same sample, sequenced in a study of patients and donors after allogeneic stem cell transplantation (TCRdb year 2020). To prepare the library, RT-PCR was applied. Sequencing relied on a NextSeq 550. The public reads were run again by TCRdb, first through fastp at Q25 and then through MiXCR, and only productive beta chains were kept. Rows with one shared CDR3 protein collapse into an entry with the most common genes and DNA. In this sample the table shows roughly 880,000 distinct CDR3 sequences, under 20% of which occur a single time. The biggest ten clones account for roughly 6% of the sample. The sequenced material came from blood, either unsorted or a sorted T cell fraction (not recorded which). The receptors were sampled from a human donor who was either an allogeneic HSCT recipient or a stem cell or donor lymphocyte infusion donor (not recorded which). It is not recorded whose cells these are; they may come from a transplant donor.

This clonotype was seen more than once but under ten times. The chain recombines TRBV20-1 with TRBJ1-3; D unresolved. The CDR3 runs 14 residues. Per the germline V gene, CDR1 is DFQATT and CDR2 is SNEGSKA (reference sequence). Trimming removed 3 bases at V and 1 base at J, with 10 bases between. The CDR3 region has the DNA TGCAGTGCTAGGCCACCATTTTCTGGAAACACCATATATTTT. This codes for CSARPPFSGNTIYF.

The chain has TRBV2 and TRBJ2-1, with 13 positions matching TRBD2. The CDR3 has 15 residues. Germline CDR1 and CDR2: SNHLY and FYNNEI. The V gene end was trimmed by 1 base and the J gene end by 7 bases; junction bases not matched to a gene: 1. Here the CDR3 DNA reads TGTGCCAGCAGTGAAGGGACTAGCGGGGGTAATGAGCAGTTCTTC. It translates to CASSEGTSGGNEQFF.

The chain combines TRBV27 with TRBJ2-3; 10 nucleotides line up with TRBD2. Germline values: CDR1 MNHEY, CDR2 SMNVEV (reference sequence). The CDR3 is made up of 16 amino acids. The V segment lost 3 bases and the J segment 3 bases; nucleotides outside the gene matches: 6. The CDR3 DNA follows: TGTGCCAGCAGTTTCCCCGGGACTAGCGTTACAGATACGCAGTATTTT. It translates to CASSFPGTSVTDTQYF.

The rearrangement links TRBV27 to TRBJ2-5; no definite D call. This CDR3 is 14 amino acids long. Germline loops: CDR1 MNHEY, CDR2 SMNVEV (reference sequence). The V end was cut by 5 bases, the J end by 5 bases, with 15 bases between. The chain's CDR3 is CASSAFQTGETQYF. In DNA form, the CDR3 reads TGTGCCAGCAGTGCGTTCCAAACCGGGGAGACCCAGTACTTC.

This clonotype was observed a handful of times. This rearrangement joins TRBV4-2 to TRBJ2-7; 8 bases fit TRBD2. V lost 0 bases to trimming and J lost 0 bases; unmatched junction nucleotides: 7. Looked up from germline, CDR1 is LGHNA and CDR2 is YNFKEQ. The CDR3 extends over 17 amino acids. For the CDR3, the DNA is TGTGCCAGCAGCCAAGAGGTTAGCGGGGTAATCTCCTACGAGCAGTACTTC. Amino acids: CASSQEVSGVISYEQYF.

This clonotype was seen a few times. This chain links TRBV10-3 with TRBJ1-4; D may be TRBD1 (5 bases). CDR3 length: 17 amino acids. The V gene lost 2 bases and the J gene lost 8 bases, with 21 bases spanning the gap. CDR1 is ENHRY and CDR2 is SYGVKD in the germline V gene. The CDR3 DNA follows: TGTGCCATCAGTGAGACCAACTACAGGCCCCGAGGGGAAAAACTGTTTTTT. Translated, it gives CAISETNYRPRGEKLFF.

In this sample, this clonotype turned up many times. The chain is built from TRBV25-1 and TRBJ2-7; D remains unclear. This CDR3 is 13 amino acids long. From germline, CDR1 is MGHDK and CDR2 SYGVNS. The V and J ends lost 8 bases and 3 bases respectively, with 14 bases between them. CDR3 nucleotide sequence: TGTGCCAGCCACCAAGGGAATCGCTACGAGCAGTACTTC. This encodes CASHQGNRYEQYF.

The chain employs TRBV6-2 or TRBV6-3 and TRBJ2-1; the D is unclear. CDR1 MNHEY and CDR2 SVGEGT come from the germline V gene. The V end lost 4 bases, the J end lost 3 bases, and 13 bases lay between the germline ends. The CDR3 sequence is 15 residues long. The CDR3 DNA reads as TGTGCCAGCAGTTTTTGGAATACCCTCTACAATGAGCAGTTCTTC. Translated, it gives CASSFWNTLYNEQFF.

The rearrangement joins TRBV10-3 to TRBJ1-4, with TRBD1 identical over 7 bases. CDR1 ENHRY and CDR2 SYGVKD come from the germline V gene. This CDR3 is 16 amino acids long. V was clipped by 5 bases and J by 8 bases; unmatched bases: 14. The CDR3 loop reads CAISPGVKRGREKLFF. CDR3 coding DNA: TGTGCCATCAGTCCCGGAGTAAAAAGGGGGCGCGAAAAACTGTTTTTT.

The V call is TRBV30, the J call TRBJ1-1; no definite D call. This CDR3 spans 13 amino acids. Trimming cost V 1 base and J 3 bases, with 9 bases left between them. Germline CDR1 GTSNPN, CDR2 SVGIG (reference sequence). CDR3 protein: CAWSARSDTEAFF. The CDR3 coding sequence is TGTGCCTGGAGTGCCAGGTCCGACACTGAAGCTTTCTTT.

The V call is TRBV5-6, the J call TRBJ2-1, with 9 bases lining up with TRBD1. Per germline, CDR1 SGHDT and CDR2 YYEEEE. The length of the CDR3 is 15 residues. The J segment lost 4 bases and the V segment lost 4 bases, leaving 6 bases of the junction unmatched. The CDR3 DNA follows: TGTGCCAGCAGCCCCGGGACAGGGAAGTACAATGAGCAGTTCTTC. The encoded protein is CASSPGTGKYNEQFF.

The rearrangement links TRBV11-2 to TRBJ1-1; 9 nucleotides line up with TRBD1. The germline gives CDR1 SGHAT, CDR2 FQNNGV. The CDR3 contains 16 residues. V shed 5 bases and J 0 bases; nucleotides not matched to a gene: 7. CDR3 amino acids: CASSPWTGALNTEAFF. In DNA form, the CDR3 reads TGTGCCAGCAGCCCATGGACAGGGGCCCTGAACACTGAAGCTTTCTTT.

This clonotype was seen more than once but under ten times. The chain couples TRBV18 to TRBJ2-2; no firm D call. This CDR3 comprises 16 residues. Germline values: CDR1 KGHSH, CDR2 LQKENI. The V end was cut by 2 bases, the J end by 0 bases, with 10 bases between. The CDR3 DNA reads TGTGCCAGCTCACCATTCTCTCAATCGAACACCGGGGAGCTGTTTTTT. Its protein is CASSPFSQSNTGELFF.

This clonotype was counted a few times. V gene TRBV20-1 combines with J gene TRBJ2-7, with 7 bases that match TRBD2. The CDR3 is 14 residues long. CDR1 is DFQATT and CDR2 is SNEGSKA in the germline V gene (reference sequence). V gave up 1 base and J gave up 7 bases; unmatched junction bases: 10. CDR3 region: CSARARAGDWEQYF. The CDR3 DNA sequence: TGCAGTGCTAGAGCACGGGCGGGGGATTGGGAGCAGTACTTC.

The rearrangement joins TRBV7-3 to TRBJ2-7; D may match TRBD1 or TRBD2 (5 bases each). The CDR3 sequence is 16 residues long. V lost 5 bases, J lost 0 bases, and 17 bases lay in between. CDR1 is SGHTA, CDR2 FQGTGA, per germline. The DNA for the CDR3 is TGTGCCAGCAGCCCTCGAGGTTCGGGGACCTCCTACGAGCAGTACTTC. Translation: CASSPRGSGTSYEQYF.

The J gene is TRBJ1-2, the V gene TRBV29-1; D not certain. CDR1 is SQVTM and CDR2 is ANQGSEA in the germline V gene. Trimming stripped 4 bases from V and 0 bases from J, with 12 bases between. The CDR3 extends over 14 amino acids. The CDR3, as DNA: TGCAGCGTTGGGGCCGAGCCCGCTAACTATGGCTACACCTTC. Residues: CSVGAEPANYGYTF.

CDR3 DNA: TGTGCCAGCAGTGAAGCGCTCAAAACAGGGGGCGTTTTGGTTTCCCCAGATACGCAGTATTTT. Protein: CASSEALKTGGVLVSPDTQYF. The chain combines TRBV6-1 with TRBJ2-3; 9 positions agree with TRBD1. This CDR3 spans 21 amino acids. Germline CDR1 is MNHNS and CDR2 is SASEGT. V was clipped by 0 bases and J by 4 bases; unmatched bases: 20.

This clonotype has at least ten counts. V usage is TRBV12-3 or TRBV12-4 and J usage is TRBJ2-6; D not certain. The CDR3 contains 13 residues. V gave up 6 bases and J gave up 0 bases, with 3 bases separating them. The CDR3 here is CASSNSGANVLTF. The CDR3 region has the DNA TGTGCCAGCAGCAACTCTGGGGCCAACGTCCTGACTTTC.

This clonotype appeared a few times. The chain combines TRBV12-3 or TRBV12-4 with TRBJ2-7; 8 bases are shared with TRBD1. The CDR3 is 16 residues long. Unmatched junction bases numbered 12, after V lost 7 bases and J lost 1 base. The CDR3 bases are TGTGCCAGCACCTTCCGGGCAAGGGACAGGTCCTACGAGCAGTACTTC. This translates into CASTFRARDRSYEQYF.